This T cell receptor beta chain appears in the sequencing data of a study of T-cell memory formation after mild COVID-19. TCRdb redid the calling of the 5' RACE reads with MiXCR, one entry per CDR3 protein. The table shows roughly 340,000 distinct CDR3 sequences, with 20% to 25% occurring only once. Trimming took off 3 bases at V and 7 bases at J, with 9 bases between the two ends. CDR3 length equals 13 residues. This clonotype has a handful of counts. The chain couples TRBV12-3 or TRBV12-4 to TRBJ2-2; D gene unclear. Sequenced sample: PBMCs or a T cell subset sorted from them (not recorded which). This sequence was found in a man younger than 35 who had mild COVID-19 (a few samples of this study predate the infection). Cell type and time point are not known. The DNA of the CDR3 is TGTGCCAGCAGTTTTCAGGAGAACGGGGAGCTGTTTTTT. Protein product: CASSFQENGELFF.